The text below deals with one T cell receptor (beta chain). The data are from a study of blood T cell repertoires in COVID-19. Study overall: Sites across the United States, Italy and Spain contributed samples from acute and convalescent COVID-19. PBMCs, B-cell-depleted T cells, or T cells were the source of the cDNA or gDNA that made up the material.

CDR3 length: 15 residues. Germline values: CDR1 SGHNT, CDR2 YYREEE (reference sequence). V lost 1 base to trimming and J lost 8 bases; unmatched junction nucleotides: 9. Methods used by the authors: Amplifying reference gene primers gave estimates of nucleated cell counts. Data came from immunoSEQ multiplex PCR; TCRdb stores just in-frame clones and leaves some out. Clone size and the V and J calls come from that table; the DNA yielded D and trimming. The sample shows about 66,000 clones, about 86% of them seen only once. This TCR was recovered from a man aged 50 or older with active COVID-19. J is TRBJ1-2 and V is TRBV5-4; 9 bases agree with TRBD1. Specimen: peripheral blood. CDR3 residues: CASSLYSGTGRGYTF. The DNA of the CDR3 is TGTGCCAGCAGCTTGTACTCTGGGACAGGGCGAGGCTACACCTTC.